The 27 T cell receptor beta chains in this list originate from one sample, sequenced in a study of T cell repertoires in cytomegalovirus infection. TCRdb fed the reads into MiXCR, producing one record per CDR3 protein. The sample lists fewer than 350,000 distinct CDR3 sequences; over 7.5% were seen once. Sequenced sample: PBMCs. The receptors derive from a human donor in good health (CMV status not recorded). Some clones in this sample may be carry-over from other donors' samples.

This clonotype came up many times. This chain connects TRBV20-1 to TRBJ2-1; D remains ambiguous. The CDR3 consists of 14 residues. CDR1 and CDR2 from the germline V gene are DFQATT and SNEGSKA (reference sequence). V was clipped by 0 bases and J by 9 bases, with 15 bases between them. CDR3 region: CSARDPLNWLEQFF. CDR3 nucleotides: TGCAGTGCTAGAGATCCCCTAAATTGGCTTGAGCAGTTCTTC.

This clonotype was counted a few times. This chain's CDR3 is CASSFYSDSNQPQHF. Written as DNA, the CDR3 is TGTGCCAGCAGTTTCTACAGCGATAGCAATCAGCCCCAGCATTTT. The rearrangement uses TRBV27 and TRBJ1-5; D uncertain. Trimming left V 3 bases short and J 0 bases short, with 9 bases between. The length of the CDR3 is 15 residues. Germline-derived CDR1 and CDR2 are MNHEY and SMNVEV (reference sequence).

The V gene is TRBV9, the J gene TRBJ2-7; 10 nucleotides line up with TRBD1. The length of the CDR3 is 16 residues. Germline assignment: CDR1 SGDLS and CDR2 YYNGEE. After removal of 0 bases from V and 6 bases from J, the junction contained 9 bases not matched to a gene. The CDR3 protein is CASSVGSRDRGVEQYF. CDR3 nucleotide sequence: TGTGCCAGCAGCGTAGGTAGTCGGGACAGGGGTGTCGAGCAGTACTTC.

This clonotype was counted a few times. The V call is TRBV6-1, the J call TRBJ2-3, with D unclear. Germline V gives CDR1 MNHNS, CDR2 SASEGT. The CDR3 spans 16 residues. The ends were cut back, 5 bases at V and 0 bases at J, with 15 bases in the middle. In DNA, the CDR3 is TGTGCCAGCAGTAGGTCCGGCGCCCAGAGCACAGATACGCAGTATTTT. The encoded protein is CASSRSGAQSTDTQYF.

This clonotype was counted many times. The genes are TRBV19 and TRBJ2-1, with 7 bases fitting TRBD2. Germline V CDR1 and CDR2: LNHDA, SQIVND (reference sequence). Unmatched junction bases numbered 15, after V lost 7 bases and J lost 3 bases. The length of the CDR3 is 17 residues. The CDR3 nucleotides read TGTGCCAGTACCCCCCTGACTAGCTCCTTACTCTACAATGAGCAGTTCTTC. Translation: CASTPLTSSLLYNEQFF.

The sample holds many counts of this clonotype. V is TRBV28 and J is TRBJ2-3, with 9 nucleotides matching TRBD2. CDR1 and CDR2 (germline): MDHEN, SYDVKM. The CDR3 is 14 amino acids. The V and J ends lost 6 bases and 5 bases, in that order; junction bases with no gene match: 6. The CDR3 sequence is CASRQAGGGDTQYF. The CDR3 bases are TGTGCCAGCAGACAAGCGGGGGGTGGAGATACGCAGTATTTT.

This clonotype was detected many times. The CDR3 spells CASSSGGSDTQYF. The CDR3 nucleotides read TGTGCCAGCAGTTCGGGAGGTTCAGATACGCAGTATTTT. The chain has TRBV7-3 and TRBJ2-3; 7 bases align to TRBD2. V trimming: 6 bases; J trimming: 4 bases; junction bases outside the gene matches: 4. The CDR3 sequence is 13 residues long. The germline CDR1 and CDR2 sequences are SGHTA and FQGTGA.

This clonotype was picked up many times. This chain connects TRBV7-6 to TRBJ2-1, with TRBD2 matching over 8 bases. The CDR3 extends over 15 amino acids. V shed 2 bases and J 6 bases; nucleotides not matched to a gene: 6. CDR1 SGHVS and CDR2 FNYEAQ come from the germline V gene. CDR3: CASSLREGTPNEQFF. CDR3 sequence (DNA): TGTGCCAGCAGCTTACGGGAGGGAACCCCCAATGAGCAGTTCTTC.

The chain has TRBV20-1 and TRBJ2-1; 12 nucleotides match TRBD2. Germline V CDR1 and CDR2: DFQATT, SNEGSKA (reference sequence). V gave up 3 bases and J gave up 7 bases; unmatched junction bases: 1. The CDR3 is made up of 13 amino acids. CDR3 sequence (DNA): TGCAGTGCTAGCCTAGCGGGAGGGAATGAGCAGTTCTTC. Residues: CSASLAGGNEQFF.

This clonotype was counted a few times. The rearrangement uses TRBV5-1 and TRBJ1-3, with D possibly matching TRBD1 (5 bases). CDR3 length: 14 residues. Germline CDR1 is SGHRS and CDR2 is YFSETQ. With 4 bases removed from V and 3 bases from J, the gap between germline ends came to 11 bases. In DNA, the CDR3 is TGCGCCAGCAGCATACGGGACCGTGGAAACACCATATATTTT. As protein: CASSIRDRGNTIYF.

This clonotype was observed at least ten times. This chain links TRBV20-1 with TRBJ2-7; 13 bases match TRBD2. Germline assignment: CDR1 DFQATT and CDR2 SNEGSKA (reference sequence). V gave up 1 base and J gave up 7 bases; unmatched junction bases: 13. The CDR3 runs 17 residues. The CDR3 spells CSARVGLAGPRVGEQYF. The CDR3, as DNA: TGCAGTGCTAGAGTGGGACTAGCGGGGCCTAGGGTTGGGGAGCAGTACTTC.

In this sample, this clonotype turned up a few times. This chain joins TRBV2 and TRBJ1-2; perhaps TRBD1 as D (6 bases). Trimming cost V 2 bases and J 3 bases, with 13 bases left between them. The germline CDR1 and CDR2 sequences are SNHLY and FYNNEI. The CDR3 contains 15 residues. Written as DNA, the CDR3 is TGTGCCAGCAGTGAAAATCCAGGGGTATACTATGGCTACACCTTC. The encoded protein is CASSENPGVYYGYTF.

This clonotype was seen many times. This chain joins TRBV10-3 and TRBJ2-7, with a possible D match to TRBD1 (5 bases). The germline CDR1 and CDR2 sequences are ENHRY and SYGVKD. V was shortened by 2 bases and J by 7 bases, with 12 bases between the two germline ends. There are 13 residues in the CDR3. CDR3 in DNA: TGTGCCATCAGTGAGACCGGGCCAGGGGAGCAGTACTTC. This translates into CAISETGPGEQYF.

With regard to this clonotype: A much larger clone sits a single nucleotide away, making a read error possible. The chain is built from TRBV6-1 and TRBJ1-5, with 7 bases lining up with TRBD1. In germline, CDR1 is MNHNS, CDR2 SASEGT. This CDR3 region has 16 residues. J was trimmed by 3 bases and V by 9 bases; bases with no gene match: 14. The CDR3 DNA sequence: TGTGCCAGTAGTCGGGTAGGGGGCAGGGACAATCAGCCCCAGCATTTT. It specifies CASSRVGGRDNQPQHF.

This clonotype was recorded many times. The V call is TRBV6-2 or TRBV6-3, the J call TRBJ1-1; D gene ambiguous. Per germline, CDR1 MNHEY and CDR2 SVGEGT. V was shortened by 6 bases and J by 1 base, with 9 bases between the two germline ends. The CDR3 spans 13 residues. The CDR3: CASRPQRNTEAFF. As DNA, the CDR3 is TGTGCCAGCAGGCCCCAGAGGAACACTGAAGCTTTCTTT.

This clonotype was detected once. It may be a read error: a sequence one base away is much more abundant. This chain joins TRBV5-7 and TRBJ2-5; the match to TRBD2 covers 15 bases. TRBV5-7 is classed as an ORF, of uncertain function. The CDR3 extends over 17 amino acids. Trimming at V came to 4 bases and at J to 2 bases, leaving 6 bases not matched to a gene. The CDR3 loop is CASSPGLAGGQQETQYF. CDR3 DNA sequence: TGTGCCAGCAGCCCCGGACTAGCGGGGGGGCAACAAGAGACCCAGTACTTC.

Ten or more counts support this clonotype. This chain uses TRBV11-2 with TRBJ2-5, with 9 nucleotides matching TRBD2. This CDR3 region has 17 residues. The V segment lost 8 bases and the J segment 2 bases; nucleotides outside the gene matches: 15. Germline V gene lookup returns CDR1 SGHAT and CDR2 FQNNGV. The CDR3 loop is CASLPGLTSGQQETQYF. CDR3 sequence (DNA): TGTGCCAGCCTGCCGGGGTTGACTAGCGGACAACAAGAGACCCAGTACTTC.

This rearrangement joins TRBV6-2 or TRBV6-3 to TRBJ2-1, with 9 positions matching TRBD2. This CDR3 has 14 residues. Germline V gives CDR1 MNHEY, CDR2 SVGEGT. Trimming took 7 bases from V and 10 from J; bases not matched to a gene: 11. This chain's CDR3 is CASKMAGGRKEQFF. DNA for the CDR3: TGTGCCAGCAAGATGGCGGGGGGGCGGAAAGAGCAGTTCTTC.

Only a few counts were recorded for this clonotype. The rearrangement joins TRBV7-2 to TRBJ2-5; no clear D. Trimming pared 6 bases from V and 2 bases from J, leaving 13 bases between. CDR1 SGHTA and CDR2 FQGNSA come from the germline V gene. The CDR3 runs 14 residues. The CDR3: CASRSAAIQETQYF. The CDR3 DNA reads as TGTGCCAGCAGATCGGCAGCGATACAAGAGACCCAGTACTTC.

This chain links TRBV11-2 with TRBJ2-3; TRBD2 might be the D (6 bases). This CDR3 spans 14 amino acids. Germline CDR1 is SGHAT and CDR2 is FQNNGV. V lost 4 bases, J lost 3 bases, and 11 bases lay in between. CDR3 loop: CASSSTGGTDTQYF. DNA of the CDR3: TGTGCCAGCAGCTCAACCGGGGGAACAGATACGCAGTATTTT.

Comments on this clonotype: Germline and junction disagree at one end, which may indicate a read error. The chain employs TRBV28 and TRBJ2-5; D is perhaps TRBD1 or TRBD2 (6 bases each). Germline loops: CDR1 MDHEN, CDR2 SYDVKM. There are 16 residues in the CDR3. CDR3 nucleotide sequence: TGCGCCAGCAATTCGCCGTTGAGGGGGGCGCAAGAGACCCAGTACTTC. Translation gives CASNSPLRGAQETQYF.

This chain uses TRBV20-1 with TRBJ1-5, with D perhaps TRBD1 (6 bases). The CDR3 totals 13 residues. Germline V gene lookup returns CDR1 DFQATT and CDR2 SNEGSKA (reference sequence). V lost 3 bases and J lost 5, with 11 bases in between. The CDR3 DNA follows: TGCAGTGCTAGGGGGGGGGCCCATCAGCCCCAGCATTTT. Encoded protein: CSARGGAHQPQHF.

This clonotype was observed many times. This chain connects TRBV19 to TRBJ2-1; 8 bases line up with TRBD1. The CDR3 covers 14 residues. V was clipped by 5 bases and J by 6 bases; unmatched bases: 6. Germline CDR1 reads LNHDA; CDR2 reads SQIVND (reference sequence). DNA of the CDR3: TGTGCCAGTAGTGGACAGGGTTTAGGCAATGAGCAGTTCTTC. Its translation: CASSGQGLGNEQFF.

The rearrangement links TRBV19 to TRBJ1-1; the D gene is possibly TRBD1 (6 bases). Trimming shortened V by 8 bases and J by 0 bases, and 10 bases separated the two germline ends. The CDR3 consists of 13 residues. Germline CDR1 is LNHDA and CDR2 is SQIVND (reference sequence). The CDR3 loop reads CASSGHLNTEAFF. The CDR3 bases are TGTGCCAGTTCGGGACACCTGAACACTGAAGCTTTCTTT.

This clonotype was recorded at least ten times. The rearrangement uses TRBV6-6 and TRBJ2-7, with D tentatively TRBD1 or TRBD2 (5 bases each). With 2 bases removed from V and 2 bases from J, the gap between germline ends came to 22 bases. Germline V gene data show CDR1 as MNHNY and CDR2 as SVGAGI (reference sequence). The CDR3 has 18 amino acids. The CDR3 loop is CASSYGTVGPPYPYEQYF. DNA of the CDR3: TGTGCCAGCAGTTACGGGACCGTGGGGCCACCCTATCCCTACGAGCAGTACTTC.

The J gene is TRBJ2-6, the V gene TRBV28; possible D gene TRBD2, 6 bases. V shed 6 bases and J shed 0 bases, with 12 bases lying between them. CDR1 is MDHEN and CDR2 is SYDVKM in the germline V gene. The CDR3 consists of 16 residues. The CDR3 nucleotides read TGTGCCAGCAGCATCGGGGGTAACTCTGGGGCCAACGTCCTGACTTTC. Amino acids: CASSIGGNSGANVLTF.

Regarding this clonotype: A clone one base away is much larger, so this may be a read error. The chain is built from TRBV12-3 or TRBV12-4 and TRBJ2-3; D may be TRBD1 or TRBD2 (5 bases each). The CDR3 length is 16 residues. CDR3 in amino acids: CASTRRVNGQGDTPYF. CDR3 in DNA: TGTGCCAGCACTAGACGCGTCAATGGGCAGGGAGATACGCCGTATTTT.